The clone carrying this T cell receptor beta chain appeared once. This sample was included in a study of blood T cell repertoires in COVID-19. The overall study: Samples taken during acute and convalescent COVID-19 were collected in the United States, Italy and Spain. PBMCs, B-cell-depleted T cells, or T cells were the source of the cDNA or gDNA that made up the material.

Here immunoSEQ multiplex PCR was the method, and the copy in TCRdb shows in-frame clones only, minus some. The data hold hundreds of thousands of clones, with roughly 86% observed a single time. The Seattle patients joined while their infection was active and were tracked longitudinally afterward. V was clipped by 4 bases and J by 3 bases; unmatched bases: 6. Germline V gene sequence: CDR1 SGDLS, CDR2 YYNGEE. The CDR3 has 15 amino acids. The sample consisted of peripheral blood. The rearrangement uses TRBV9 and TRBJ2-3; 9 nucleotides match TRBD2. This receptor was taken from a woman older than 75 with COVID-19, enrolled during active disease. The CDR3 DNA reads as TGTGCCAGCAGCCCGGGGCTAGCGGGGACAGATACGCAGTATTTT. Translation: CASSPGLAGTDTQYF.